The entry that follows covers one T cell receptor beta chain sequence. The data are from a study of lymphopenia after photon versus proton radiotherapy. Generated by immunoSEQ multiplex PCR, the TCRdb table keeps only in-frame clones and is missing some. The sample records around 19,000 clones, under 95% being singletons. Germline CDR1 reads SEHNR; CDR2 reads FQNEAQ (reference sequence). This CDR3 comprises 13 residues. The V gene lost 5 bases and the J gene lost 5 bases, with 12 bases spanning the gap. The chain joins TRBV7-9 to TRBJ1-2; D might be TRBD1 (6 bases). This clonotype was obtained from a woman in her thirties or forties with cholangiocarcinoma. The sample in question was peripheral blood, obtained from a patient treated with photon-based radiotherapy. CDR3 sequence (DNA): TGTGCCAGCAGCCAGGGGTTGGGATATGGCTACACCTTC. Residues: CASSQGLGYGYTF.